This T cell receptor beta chain was found in a study of PD-1 blockade in classical Hodgkin lymphoma. Notes on the study in general: TCR diversity in CD4+, not CD8+, cells rose significantly by C4D1.

Sequenced by immunoSEQ multiplex PCR; TCRdb stores in-frame clones only, minus some. The data contain about 20,000 clones, approximately 76% of them seen just once; the ten biggest clones take up 40%. The V and J ends lost 3 bases and 7 bases respectively, with 13 bases between them. This CDR3 has 15 residues. Germline CDR1 and CDR2: SEHNR and FQNEAQ (reference sequence). Time point reported: cycle 4 day 1 (C4D1), after more than five weeks of nivolumab. Each and every patient relapsed after autologous stem cell transplantation, and patients got differing brentuximab vedotin exposure. Turning to this clone: What it binds is not known.

The starting material was peripheral blood mononuclear cells (PBMCs), obtained before the fourth cycle of nivolumab. The sequence came from a human donor with classical Hodgkin lymphoma. The chain joins TRBV7-9 to TRBJ1-6; D might be TRBD1 (5 bases). This chain's CDR3 is CASSFLRDENSPLHF. As DNA, the CDR3 is TGTGCCAGCAGCTTCCTCCGGGACGAGAATTCACCCCTCCACTTT.